This TCR beta chain appears in the sequencing data of a study of T-cell reconstitution after alpha-beta-depleted transplantation in children. Researchers prepared the TCRbeta library using unique molecular identifiers, the study reports. TCRdb re-called the PCR reads through MiXCR, storing one row per CDR3 protein. The sample records approximately 500,000 distinct CDR3 sequences, about 10% being singletons. Germline V CDR1 and CDR2: SGHNT, YENEEA. The CDR3 has 18 amino acids. The ends lost 5 bases at V and 8 bases at J; junction bases unmatched: 20. The chain links TRBV11-3 to TRBJ2-1; 8 bases match TRBD2. This TCR was sampled from a child aged 2-15 years with inherited bone marrow failure, due to receive a stem cell transplant. The sequencing used PBMCs, collected before TCRalphabeta/CD19-depleted stem cell transplant. CDR3 region: CASSRLLVRSGSGDEQFF. For the CDR3, the DNA is TGTGCCAGCAGCCGCCTATTGGTACGGAGCGGGAGTGGGGATGAGCAGTTCTTC.